This T cell receptor (beta chain) was captured in a study of identical twins. Unique molecular identifiers were present on the cDNA, and a universal primer site came from template switching. Each CDR3 protein is one row after TCRdb ran MiXCR on the 5' RACE reads. The repertoire holds just over 450,000 distinct CDR3 sequences, with 14% as singletons. Notes on this clonotype: The antigen remains unidentified.

Points from the study as a whole: Insertion counts were lower in abundant cord blood beta clonotypes, a trend that memory repertoires did not show.

The same data also contributed to another study, on yellow fever vaccine responses in identical twins.

The sample comprised CD4+ T cells sorted from blood. The origin of this receptor is a young woman in good health.

This CDR3 reads CAWSLRVARNEQFF. The CDR3 DNA is TGTGCCTGGAGTCTAAGGGTAGCCCGGAATGAGCAGTTCTTC. The rearrangement links TRBV30 to TRBJ2-1; D is ambiguous. V was trimmed by 2 bases and J by 7 bases, leaving 15 bases between them. Germline CDR1 and CDR2: GTSNPN and SVGIG (reference sequence). The CDR3 covers 14 residues.